A selection of T cell receptor beta chains follows, all from one sample in a study of shared clonotypes between healthy human individuals. Repertoires were generated with immunoSEQ multiplex PCR, while TCRdb's copy carries only in-frame clones and drops some. The top ten clones hold approximately 0.56% of a sample with about 1 million clones, 70% to 80% of them seen once. The sequenced sample consisted of memory CD4+ T cells from PBMCs. These receptors were collected from a man aged 18 to 29 in good health. Some clones in this sample may be carry-over from other donors' samples. The CDR3 runs from the conserved cysteine through the conserved F or W. A D gene is named only where the DNA matches it firmly. Part of the rows lack a size; the others show once, few, many or a class for expanded clones.

v_call: TRBV4-2
d_call: -
clone_size: -
j_call: TRBJ1-1
cdr3_nt: TGTGCCAGCAGCCAAGTAGGGGCTAAGAACACTGAAGCTTTCTTT
cdr3_aa: CASSQVGAKNTEAFF

v_call: TRBV4-1
d_call: -
clone_size: -
j_call: TRBJ1-5
cdr3_nt: TGCGCCAGCATGCGGTCACCTGGGGGGGGGATTCAGCCCCAGCATTTT
cdr3_aa: CASMRSPGGGIQPQHF

v_call: TRBV29-1
d_call: -
clone_size: -
j_call: TRBJ1-1
cdr3_nt: TGCAGCGGGGGGCCCCAGGGCACTGAAGCTTTCTTT
cdr3_aa: CSGGPQGTEAFF

v_call: TRBV28
d_call: -
clone_size: -
j_call: TRBJ2-5
cdr3_nt: TGTGCCAGCAGTCCTTGGGGTGAAGAGACCCAGTACTTC
cdr3_aa: CASSPWGEETQYF

v_call: TRBV19
d_call: -
clone_size: -
j_call: TRBJ1-5
cdr3_nt: TGTGCCAGTAGTGCGTCCACCGGGGCCCCAGGGCAGCCCCAGCATTTT
cdr3_aa: CASSASTGAPGQPQHF

v_call: TRBV7-9
d_call: TRBD1
clone_size: once
j_call: TRBJ1-2
cdr3_nt: TGTGCCAGCAGCCCCCGGGGGACAGGGGGTTCTTATGGCTACACCTTC
cdr3_aa: CASSPRGTGGSYGYTF

v_call: TRBV7-9
d_call: -
clone_size: -
j_call: TRBJ2-6
cdr3_nt: TGTGCCAGCAGCCCCAGGTCAGGGGCTGGTGGGGCCAACGTCCTGACTTTC
cdr3_aa: CASSPRSGAGGANVLTF

v_call: TRBV19
d_call: TRBD1
clone_size: -
j_call: TRBJ2-3
cdr3_nt: TGTGCCAGTACCAATCTCCCGGGACAGGGTACAGATACGCAGTATTTT
cdr3_aa: CASTNLPGQGTDTQYF

v_call: TRBV4-3
d_call: -
clone_size: once
j_call: TRBJ2-6
cdr3_nt: TGCGCCAGCAGCCAAGATCTGCCACACTCTGGGGCCAACGTCCTGACTTTC
cdr3_aa: CASSQDLPHSGANVLTF

v_call: TRBV5-4
d_call: -
clone_size: -
j_call: TRBJ2-2
cdr3_nt: TGTGCCAGCAGCTTGGGGCAGGCGCGGGACACCGGGGAGCTGTTTTTT
cdr3_aa: CASSLGQARDTGELFF

v_call: TRBV18
d_call: -
clone_size: many
j_call: TRBJ1-2
cdr3_nt: TGTGCCAGCTCACCAGGGGGCGCAGGGTATGGCTACACCTTC
cdr3_aa: CASSPGGAGYGYTF

v_call: TRBV28
d_call: TRBD2
clone_size: -
j_call: TRBJ2-1
cdr3_nt: TGTGCCAGCCACCCGGGGGGAACCGTTTACAATGAGCAGTTCTTC
cdr3_aa: CASHPGGTVYNEQFF

v_call: TRBV6-6
d_call: -
clone_size: few
j_call: TRBJ1-2
cdr3_nt: TGTGCCAGCAGTTACTCGGACTACCTAGACTATGGCTACACCTTC
cdr3_aa: CASSYSDYLDYGYTF

v_call: TRBV5-1
d_call: -
clone_size: -
j_call: TRBJ2-1
cdr3_nt: TGCGCCAGCAGGACCCTTAGCTCCTACAATGAGCAGTTCTTC
cdr3_aa: CASRTLSSYNEQFF

v_call: TRBV5-1
d_call: TRBD1
clone_size: -
j_call: TRBJ2-5
cdr3_nt: TGCGCCAGCAGCTTGGCGGCGACAGGGGGCCAAGAGACCCAGTACTTC
cdr3_aa: CASSLAATGGQETQYF

v_call: TRBV5-4
d_call: TRBD2
clone_size: -
j_call: TRBJ2-7
cdr3_nt: TGTGCCAGCAGCCGGAGCGGGGCGGGGTCCTACGAGCAGTACTTC
cdr3_aa: CASSRSGAGSYEQYF

v_call: TRBV5-1
d_call: -
clone_size: -
j_call: TRBJ2-2
cdr3_nt: TGCGCCAGCAGCTTGGGAGTGGGAACCGGGGAGCTGTTTTTT
cdr3_aa: CASSLGVGTGELFF

v_call: TRBV7-8
d_call: TRBD1
clone_size: -
j_call: TRBJ1-2
cdr3_nt: TGTGCCAGCAGCTTACTGCGTGGACAGGGGTATGGCTACACCTTC
cdr3_aa: CASSLLRGQGYGYTF

v_call: TRBV6-5
d_call: TRBD2
clone_size: once
j_call: TRBJ2-1
cdr3_nt: TGTGCCAGCAGCAGCGTGCTAGCGGGAATCAATGAGCAGTTCTTC
cdr3_aa: CASSSVLAGINEQFF

v_call: TRBV11-1
d_call: TRBD2
clone_size: -
j_call: TRBJ2-3
cdr3_nt: TGTGCCAGCAGCGTTAGCGGGAGGCTAACAGATACGCAGTATTTT
cdr3_aa: CASSVSGRLTDTQYF

v_call: TRBV4-2
d_call: TRBD1
clone_size: -
j_call: TRBJ2-6
cdr3_nt: TGTGCCAGCAGCCAACATCGAAGGACAGGGAGCGAATCCTCTGGGGCCAACGTCCTGACTTTC
cdr3_aa: CASSQHRRTGSESSGANVLTF

v_call: TRBV18
d_call: -
clone_size: -
j_call: TRBJ1-3
cdr3_nt: TGTGCCAGCTCACCCGAGGGGACCGGAAACACCATATATTTT
cdr3_aa: CASSPEGTGNTIYF

v_call: TRBV2
d_call: -
clone_size: few
j_call: TRBJ2-5
cdr3_nt: TGTGCCAGCGTAGGACTGGGAGAGACCCAGTACTTC
cdr3_aa: CASVGLGETQYF

v_call: TRBV18
d_call: -
clone_size: -
j_call: TRBJ2-1
cdr3_nt: TGTGCCAGCTCACTGGACCGGGCCTGGGATGAGCAGTTCTTC
cdr3_aa: CASSLDRAWDEQFF

v_call: TRBV5-1
d_call: TRBD1
clone_size: few
j_call: TRBJ2-3
cdr3_nt: TGCGCCAGCAGCCCGGGACAGGAGGGCACAGATACGCAGTATTTT
cdr3_aa: CASSPGQEGTDTQYF

v_call: TRBV11-3
d_call: TRBD2
clone_size: -
j_call: TRBJ2-1
cdr3_nt: TGTGCCAGCAGCTTAGACCTGGGAGGGACCTACAATGAGCAGTTCTTC
cdr3_aa: CASSLDLGGTYNEQFF

v_call: TRBV5-1
d_call: -
clone_size: -
j_call: TRBJ2-1
cdr3_nt: TGCGCCAGCAGCTTGGACCCTAGCTCCTACAATGAGCAGTTCTTC
cdr3_aa: CASSLDPSSYNEQFF

v_call: TRBV2
d_call: TRBD1
clone_size: few
j_call: TRBJ2-3
cdr3_nt: TGTGCCAGCAGTTTGGGGACAGGGCAAACAGATACGCAGTATTTT
cdr3_aa: CASSLGTGQTDTQYF

v_call: TRBV5-4
d_call: TRBD1
clone_size: -
j_call: TRBJ2-3
cdr3_nt: TGTGCCAGCAGCCGGGACAGGGTACCAGATACGCAGTATTTT
cdr3_aa: CASSRDRVPDTQYF

v_call: TRBV7-9
d_call: TRBD2
clone_size: once
j_call: TRBJ2-3
cdr3_nt: TGTGCCAGCAGCCACGACCGTTGGACTAGCGGAGGGGATACGCAGTATTTT
cdr3_aa: CASSHDRWTSGGDTQYF

v_call: TRBV2
d_call: -
clone_size: -
j_call: TRBJ1-3
cdr3_nt: TGTGCCAGCAAGGACAGAGCGAGCTCTGGAAACACCATATATTTT
cdr3_aa: CASKDRASSGNTIYF

v_call: TRBV2
d_call: -
clone_size: once
j_call: TRBJ2-3
cdr3_nt: TGTGCCAGCAGTGAATGGTTGCGCAGGGTTACAGATACGCAGTATTTT
cdr3_aa: CASSEWLRRVTDTQYF

v_call: TRBV30
d_call: -
clone_size: -
j_call: TRBJ1-2
cdr3_nt: TGTGCCTGGATCAAGGGCAGGGCCCATGGCTACACCTTC
cdr3_aa: CAWIKGRAHGYTF

v_call: TRBV4-3
d_call: -
clone_size: -
j_call: TRBJ1-2
cdr3_nt: TGCGCCAGCAGCCAAGATTGGCAGGGCTATGGCTACACCTTC
cdr3_aa: CASSQDWQGYGYTF

v_call: TRBV9
d_call: -
clone_size: -
j_call: TRBJ1-4
cdr3_nt: TGTGCCAGCAGCCTCGGGTGGGGCTTGGCGGAAAAACTGTTTTTT
cdr3_aa: CASSLGWGLAEKLFF

v_call: TRBV30
d_call: -
clone_size: -
j_call: TRBJ1-6
cdr3_nt: TGTGCCTGGAAACGCAGGGTTGATTCACCCCTCCACTTT
cdr3_aa: CAWKRRVDSPLHF

v_call: TRBV30
d_call: -
clone_size: -
j_call: TRBJ1-2
cdr3_nt: TGTGCCTGGAGTCCCGGGTCGTTCTATGGCTACACCTTC
cdr3_aa: CAWSPGSFYGYTF

v_call: TRBV7-6
d_call: TRBD2
clone_size: -
j_call: TRBJ2-3
cdr3_nt: TGTGCCAGCAGCCTAATTAGCGGGATCACGATCGGAGATACGCAGTATTTT
cdr3_aa: CASSLISGITIGDTQYF

v_call: TRBV4-3
d_call: -
clone_size: -
j_call: TRBJ2-7
cdr3_nt: TGCGCCAGCAGCCAAACCCTGGGGGGAGCGGCGCTCTACGAGCAGTACTTC
cdr3_aa: CASSQTLGGAALYEQYF

v_call: TRBV18
d_call: TRBD1
clone_size: once
j_call: TRBJ2-7
cdr3_nt: TGTGCCAGCTCACCCTGGACAGGGGGCTACCATCTGTACTTC
cdr3_aa: CASSPWTGGYHLYF

v_call: TRBV5-5
d_call: -
clone_size: -
j_call: TRBJ1-5
cdr3_nt: TGTGCCAGCAGCTCCGGGGGCGGGAGCAATCAGCCCCAGCATTTT
cdr3_aa: CASSSGGGSNQPQHF

v_call: TRBV5-1
d_call: -
clone_size: -
j_call: TRBJ2-5
cdr3_nt: TGCGCCAGCAGCCTCACAGGGTGGGGAGAGACCCAGTACTTC
cdr3_aa: CASSLTGWGETQYF

v_call: TRBV18
d_call: TRBD2
clone_size: few
j_call: TRBJ2-7
cdr3_nt: TGTGCCAGCTCGTCCGGGACTAGCGGGACCGAGCAGTACTTC
cdr3_aa: CASSSGTSGTEQYF

v_call: TRBV19
d_call: TRBD1
clone_size: once
j_call: TRBJ2-5
cdr3_nt: TGTGCCAGTAGTGAGAACAGGGGGTCGGAGACCCAGTACTTC
cdr3_aa: CASSENRGSETQYF